The rows below give T cell receptor beta chains drawn from one sample of a study of T cell responses to AZD1222 COVID-19 vaccine. TCRdb's copy holds only in-frame clones and misses some; the assay was immunoSEQ multiplex PCR. The sample has approximately 8,000 clones, around nine tenths seen once; the top ten hold approximately 7.2%. Sample: peripheral blood, taken 28 days after the second AZD1222 dose. The receptors were sampled from an adult who received the AZD1222 COVID-19 vaccine. Each CDR3 is given with its conserved first and last residue. Fields, in order: clone size, V gene, J gene, D gene, CDR3 length, CDR3 DNA, CDR3 protein. A D gene is named only where the DNA matches it firmly. Not every row has a clone size; where given, it reads once, few, many or a size class.

>few|TRBV5-1|TRBJ2-5|NA|13
TGCGCCAGCAGCTTGCCAGGGGCTGAGACCCAGTACTTC
CASSLPGAETQYF
>NA|TRBV28|TRBJ1-2|NA|18
TGTGCCAGCAGTACCCGCACCGGTAGGACCCAGGGCGAGTATGGCTACACCTTC
CASSTRTGRTQGEYGYTF
>NA|TRBV27|TRBJ2-7|TRBD1|14
TGTGCCAGCAGGGGACAGGGGGCTGCTGGCGAGCAGTACTTC
CASRGQGAAGEQYF
>NA|TRBV7-3|TRBJ2-1|TRBD2|17
TGTGCCAGCAGCTTAAATAGCGGGCTGAGCTCCTACAATGAGCAGTTCTTC
CASSLNSGLSSYNEQFF
>once|TRBV7-3|TRBJ2-6|NA|18
TGTGCCAGCAGCCCTACAGGGACTACAGGGCCCGGGGCCAACGTCCTGACTTTC
CASSPTGTTGPGANVLTF
>NA|TRBV5-1|TRBJ2-1|TRBD2|14
TGCGCCAGCAGCCCGACTAGCGACTACAATGAGCAGTTCTTC
CASSPTSDYNEQFF
>NA|TRBV6-5|TRBJ2-7|NA|11
TGTGCCAGCAGCTGGGCCTGGGAGCAGTACTTC
CASSWAWEQYF
>NA|TRBV5-1|TRBJ2-5|TRBD2|16
TGCGCCAGCAGCTTGGGAGTAGCGGGGGGGCAAGAGACCCAGTACTTC
CASSLGVAGGQETQYF
>NA|TRBV3-1/TRBV3-2|TRBJ1-1|TRBD1|13
TGTGCCAGCAGCCAGGTCAGGGGGACTGAAGCTTTCTTT
CASSQVRGTEAFF
>once|TRBV2|TRBJ1-5|TRBD1|15
TGTGCCAGCAGTCCCGGACAGGGCGGCAGGCAGCCCCAGCATTTT
CASSPGQGGRQPQHF
>NA|TRBV27|TRBJ1-2|NA|15
TGTGCCAGCAGTTTATCGCGGCACCCTAACTATGGCTACACCTTC
CASSLSRHPNYGYTF
>NA|TRBV23-1|TRBJ2-2|TRBD2|17
TGCGCCAGCAGTCAACCGAGACTAGCCCAGAACACCGGGGAGCTGTTTTTT
CASSQPRLAQNTGELFF
>NA|TRBV7-9|TRBJ1-1|NA|15
TGTGCCAGCAGCTCAATTCGGGGGGATAGGACTGAAGCTTTCTTT
CASSSIRGDRTEAFF
>few|TRBV28|TRBJ1-2|TRBD1|16
TGTGCCAGCAGTTTGAGGGGGACAGGGGCCCACTATGGCTACACCTTC
CASSLRGTGAHYGYTF
>NA|TRBV3-1/TRBV3-2|TRBJ2-7|NA|15
TGTGCCAGCAGCCAAGATCTTCACCCGAGGGACGAGCAGTACTTC
CASSQDLHPRDEQYF
>NA|TRBV19|TRBJ1-2|TRBD1|17
TGTGCCAGTAGCAGGGGGGACAGGGGCGTCTCTAACTATGGCTACACCTTC
CASSRGDRGVSNYGYTF
>NA|TRBV9|TRBJ1-3|NA|16
TGTGCCAGCAGCTCCTCGGGGCCGAGCTCTGGAAACACCATATATTTT
CASSSSGPSSGNTIYF
>NA|TRBV7-6|TRBJ2-1|TRBD1|16
TGTGCCAGCAGCTTAATCACGGGACAGGGGTCCAATGAGCAGTTCTTC
CASSLITGQGSNEQFF
>NA|TRBV15|TRBJ1-2|NA|13
TGTGCCACCAGCAGAGATTTGGTGGGGGTTCACACCTTC
CATSRDLVGVHTF
>NA|TRBV24-1|TRBJ2-2|TRBD2|18
TGTGCCACCAGTGATTCCCCTAGCGGGGGGGCCAGGACCGGGGAGCTGTTTTTT
CATSDSPSGGARTGELFF
>NA|TRBV28|TRBJ1-5|NA|15
TGTGCCAGCAGTTTTTTGGGTCCCCGCGGTCAGCCCCAGCATTTT
CASSFLGPRGQPQHF
>NA|TRBV25-1|TRBJ1-3|NA|14
TGTGCCAGCAGTGGTACAGGGTCTGGAAACACCATATATTTT
CASSGTGSGNTIYF
>NA|TRBV24-1|TRBJ2-2|TRBD2|17
TGTGCCACCAGTGATTTCACGGGGGGGCTTGGGACCGGGGAGCTGTTTTTT
CATSDFTGGLGTGELFF
>NA|TRBV7-9|TRBJ2-5|NA|15
TGTGCCAGCAGCCCCCGGACAGTTTGGAGAGAGACCCAGTACTTC
CASSPRTVWRETQYF
>NA|TRBV6-5|TRBJ1-4|NA|15
TGTGCCAGCAGTTACTCGAGGCAGCTCAATGAAAAACTGTTTTTT
CASSYSRQLNEKLFF
>NA|TRBV7-2|TRBJ1-1|TRBD1|15
TGTGCCAGCAGCCCCCGGACAGGGGTAAACACTGAAGCTTTCTTT
CASSPRTGVNTEAFF
>NA|TRBV19|TRBJ2-3|TRBD2|16
TGTGCCAGTAGTATCGGAGCGGGGGGGCCGGGAGATACGCAGTATTTT
CASSIGAGGPGDTQYF
>once|TRBV13|TRBJ1-3|NA|14
TGTGCCAGCAGCTTACGACAAGCCGGAAACACCATATATTTT
CASSLRQAGNTIYF
>NA|TRBV28|TRBJ2-2|TRBD1|15
TGTGCCAGCAGTTTCCGAGGGGGCTTCACCGGGGAGCTGTTTTTT
CASSFRGGFTGELFF
>NA|TRBV7-2|TRBJ1-3|TRBD1|15
TGTGCCAGCAGCTCCACAGGGGGCGCTGGAAACACCATATATTTT
CASSSTGGAGNTIYF
>NA|TRBV30|TRBJ2-5|TRBD1|15
TGTGCCTGGAGCCCCCCGGGACAGCTCCAAGAGACCCAGTACTTC
CAWSPPGQLQETQYF
>once|TRBV27|TRBJ2-5|TRBD2|18
TGTGCCAGCAGTTTATCGTCCCCTAGCGGGAGGGGAGGGGAGACCCAGTACTTC
CASSLSSPSGRGGETQYF
>NA|TRBV4-1|TRBJ2-3|TRBD1|16
TGCGCCAGCAGCCAAGAGGGGACAGGTGGGTGGGATACGCAGTATTTT
CASSQEGTGGWDTQYF
>few|TRBV7-3|TRBJ2-7|NA|13
TGTGCCAGCAGCCCGGGACGGAACTACGAGCAGTACTTC
CASSPGRNYEQYF
>NA|TRBV19|TRBJ2-1|NA|15
TGTGCCAGTAGATGGTCGGGCGGGGCAGGGAATGAGCAGTTCTTC
CASRWSGGAGNEQFF
>NA|TRBV5-1|TRBJ2-7|TRBD1|15
TGCGCCAGCAGCGGGGGGACAGGCTCCTCCTACGAGCAGTACTTC
CASSGGTGSSYEQYF